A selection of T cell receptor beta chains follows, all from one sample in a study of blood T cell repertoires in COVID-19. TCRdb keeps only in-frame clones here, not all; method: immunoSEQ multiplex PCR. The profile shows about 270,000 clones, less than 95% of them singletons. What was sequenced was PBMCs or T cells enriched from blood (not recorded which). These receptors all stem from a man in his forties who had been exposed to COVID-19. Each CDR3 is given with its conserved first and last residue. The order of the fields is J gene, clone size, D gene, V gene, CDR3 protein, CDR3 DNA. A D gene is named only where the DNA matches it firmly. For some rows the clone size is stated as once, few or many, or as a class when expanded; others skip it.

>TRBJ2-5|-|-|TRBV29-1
CSVTGSGETQYF
TGCAGCGTCACCGGGAGCGGGGAGACCCAGTACTTC
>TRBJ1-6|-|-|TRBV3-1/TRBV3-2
CASSQPTGISPLHF
TGTGCCAGCAGCCAACCTACAGGGATTTCACCCCTCCACTTT
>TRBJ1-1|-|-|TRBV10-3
CAISEGTANTEAFF
TGTGCCATCAGTGAAGGGACTGCGAACACTGAAGCTTTCTTT
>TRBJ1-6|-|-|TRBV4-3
CASSPSVVSHNSPLHF
TGCGCCAGCAGCCCATCCGTTGTCAGTCATAATTCACCCCTCCACTTT
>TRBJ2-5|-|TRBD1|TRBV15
CATSRVGTGGWETQYF
TGTGCCACCAGCAGAGTAGGGACAGGGGGATGGGAGACCCAGTACTTC
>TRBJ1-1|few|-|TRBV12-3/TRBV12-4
CASSWPGSTEAFF
TGTGCCAGCAGTTGGCCAGGGTCCACTGAAGCTTTCTTT
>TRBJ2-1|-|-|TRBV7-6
CASSPRPFGAKVDEQFF
TGTGCCAGCAGCCCCCGCCCCTTTGGGGCGAAGGTCGATGAGCAGTTCTTC
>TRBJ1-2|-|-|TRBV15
CATSRDNPGADGYTF
TGTGCCACCAGCAGAGATAATCCTGGGGCCGACGGCTACACCTTC
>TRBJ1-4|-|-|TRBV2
CASSRDQGEKLFF
TGTGCCAGCAGTCGGGATCAAGGGGAAAAACTGTTTTTT
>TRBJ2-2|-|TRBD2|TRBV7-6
CASSLFGGSNTGELFF
TGTGCCAGCAGCTTATTCGGCGGGAGTAACACCGGGGAGCTGTTTTTT
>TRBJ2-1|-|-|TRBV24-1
CATSDLTSRNEQFF
TGTGCCACCAGTGATTTGACTAGCAGGAATGAGCAGTTCTTC
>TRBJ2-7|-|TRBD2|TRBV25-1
CASSDLGTSGVEQYF
TGTGCCAGCAGTGACCTCGGGACTAGTGGGGTCGAGCAGTACTTC
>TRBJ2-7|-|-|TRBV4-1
CASSHPDSSSSYEQYF
TGCGCCAGCAGCCACCCGGACAGCTCGAGCTCCTACGAGCAGTACTTC
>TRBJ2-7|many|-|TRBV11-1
CASTLERGQSSYEQYF
TGTGCCAGCACCCTAGAGAGAGGACAGAGCTCCTACGAGCAGTACTTC
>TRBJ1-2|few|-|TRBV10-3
CAISESGEGYGYTF
TGTGCCATCAGTGAATCAGGGGAAGGGTATGGCTACACCTTC
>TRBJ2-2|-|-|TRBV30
CAWRAELRTGELFF
TGTGCCTGGAGAGCTGAACTGCGAACCGGGGAGCTGTTTTTT
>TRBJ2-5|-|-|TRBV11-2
CASSLVIGGQGTQYF
TGTGCCAGCAGCTTAGTAATCGGGGGGCAAGGGACCCAGTACTTC
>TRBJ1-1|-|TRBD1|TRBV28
CASSFTGGSNTEAFF
TGTGCCAGCAGTTTCACAGGGGGCTCGAACACTGAAGCTTTCTTT
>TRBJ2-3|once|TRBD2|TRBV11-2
CASSFSGGDSRTDTQYF
TGTGCCAGCAGCTTTTCGGGAGGGGACTCACGCACAGATACGCAGTATTTT
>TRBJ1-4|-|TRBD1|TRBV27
CASSLQGAPEEKLFF
TGTGCCAGCAGTCTCCAGGGGGCACCGGAGGAAAAACTGTTTTTT
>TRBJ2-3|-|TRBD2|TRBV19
CASSSLAGAADTQYF
TGTGCCAGTAGTTCCCTAGCGGGAGCCGCAGATACGCAGTATTTT
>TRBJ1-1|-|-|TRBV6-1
CASSEAGRVVVTQAFF
TGTGCCAGCAGTGAAGCGGGCAGGGTAGTAGTAACGCAAGCTTTCTTT
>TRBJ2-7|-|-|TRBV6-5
CASRDRGGEYF
TGTGCCAGCAGAGACCGAGGCGGGGAGTACTTC
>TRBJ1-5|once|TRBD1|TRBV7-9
CASSSQGSSNQPQHF
TGTGCCAGCAGCTCACAGGGGAGTAGCAATCAGCCCCAGCATTTT
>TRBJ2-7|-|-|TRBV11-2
CASSLGSAGGQYF
TGTGCCAGCAGCTTAGGATCCGCGGGCGGGCAGTACTTC
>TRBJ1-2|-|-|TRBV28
CASSLQVRQIVNGYTF
TGTGCCAGCAGTTTACAAGTGCGACAGATCGTGAATGGCTACACCTTC
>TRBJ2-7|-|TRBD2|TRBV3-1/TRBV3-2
CASSQGSGSGYEQYF
TGTGCCAGCAGCCAGGGGAGCGGGAGTGGCTACGAGCAGTACTTC
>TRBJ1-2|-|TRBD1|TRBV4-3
CASSQGTGGHYGYTF
TGCGCCAGCAGCCAAGGGACAGGGGGCCACTATGGCTACACCTTC
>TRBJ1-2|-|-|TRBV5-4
CASPRRGGDGYTF
TGTGCCAGCCCTCGACGGGGGGGTGATGGCTACACCTTC
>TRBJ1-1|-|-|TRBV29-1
CSVLPGSMNTEAFF
TGCAGCGTGTTACCCGGGAGTATGAACACTGAAGCTTTCTTT
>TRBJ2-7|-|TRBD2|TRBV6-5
CASRARIAGYEQYF
TGTGCCAGCAGGGCCCGGATAGCGGGTTACGAGCAGTACTTC
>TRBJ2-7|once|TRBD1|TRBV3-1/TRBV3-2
CASSQDWTGTYEQYF
TGTGCCAGCAGCCAAGACTGGACAGGGACCTACGAGCAGTACTTC